The 7 T cell receptor beta chains below come from one sample, sequenced in a study of blood T cell repertoires in COVID-19. The assay was immunoSEQ multiplex PCR, and TCRdb's table has in-frame clones only and misses some. The sample carries about 300,000 clones, approximately 84% recorded once. The sample comprised peripheral blood. These receptors were collected from a human donor with COVID-19, enrolled during active disease. The donor label of this sample is uncertain.

V usage is TRBV28 and J usage is TRBJ2-3, with 7 bases matching TRBD2. The CDR3 length is 16 residues. Germline CDR1 is MDHEN and CDR2 is SYDVKM. The V segment lost 5 bases and the J segment 8 bases; nucleotides outside the gene matches: 16. The CDR3 coding sequence is TGTGCCAGCAGTCTTTCAAGGGAGGGCCCGTTCGGTACGCAGTATTTT. Protein sequence: CASSLSREGPFGTQYF.

The V gene is TRBV5-1, the J gene TRBJ2-3; the D gene is possibly TRBD2 (6 bases). The CDR3 runs 14 residues. V was pared by 2 bases and J by 1 base, with 8 bases between. CDR1 SGHRS and CDR2 YFSETQ come from the germline V gene. CDR3 DNA: TGCGCCAGCAGCTTTGCGGGGCGCACAGATACGCAGTATTTT. Residues: CASSFAGRTDTQYF.

This chain joins TRBV11-3 and TRBJ2-2, with TRBD1 matching over 7 bases. CDR1 SGHNT and CDR2 YENEEA come from the germline V gene. The CDR3 contains 12 residues. Unmatched junction bases numbered 1, after V lost 4 bases and J lost 8 bases. The CDR3 bases are TGTGCCAGCAGCTCCAGGGGGGGGGAGCTGTTTTTT. As protein: CASSSRGGELFF. Using reference TRBV11-3 and TRBJ2-2 for the parts outside the CDR3, the full variable domain is EAGVVQSPRYKIIEKKQPVAFWCNPISGHNTLYWYLQNLGQGPELLIRYENEEAVDDSQLPKDRFSAERLKGVDSTLKIQPAELGDSAVYLCASSSRGGELFFGEGSRLTVL.

The V gene is TRBV5-1, the J gene TRBJ2-7, with TRBD2 matching 8 bases. J was trimmed by 6 bases and V by 4 bases; bases with no gene match: 9. CDR3 length: 14 residues. Germline CDR1 is SGHRS and CDR2 is YFSETQ. In DNA form, the CDR3 reads TGCGCCAGCAGCCCGCCGGCGGGAGGTCGCGAGCAGTACTTC. As protein: CASSPPAGGREQYF. The full variable domain, in which reference TRBV5-1 and TRBJ2-7 provide the parts outside the CDR3, is KAGVTQTPRYLIKTRGQQVTLSCSPISGHRSVSWYQQTPGQGLQFLFEYFSETQRNKGNFPGRFSGRQFSNSRSEMNVSTLELGDSALYLCASSPPAGGREQYFGPGTRLTVT.

The V and J genes are TRBV19 and TRBJ2-1, with 13 bases lining up with TRBD2. With V trimmed by 6 bases and J by 7 bases, 9 bases remained unmatched. Germline V CDR1 and CDR2: LNHDA, SQIVND (reference sequence). The CDR3 is made up of 16 amino acids. The CDR3 nucleotides are TGTGCCAGTAGGACGACGGGACTAGCGGGAACTAATGAGCAGTTCTTC. This translates into CASRTTGLAGTNEQFF.

The genes are TRBV2 and TRBJ1-1, with D possibly matching TRBD1 (6 bases). This CDR3 contains 15 residues. Per the germline V gene, CDR1 is SNHLY and CDR2 is FYNNEI. Trimming removed 3 bases from V and 5 bases from J, with 16 bases in between. The chain's CDR3 is CASSDRGQGSTEAFF. Here the CDR3 DNA reads TGTGCCAGCAGTGATCGGGGCCAGGGGTCGACTGAAGCTTTCTTT.

This clone was detected a few times. The chain carries TRBV21-1 and TRBJ1-5; TRBD1 is the table's D call and was not checked against the DNA. TRBV21-1 is noted as a pseudogene. The CDR3 has 15 amino acids. The DNA of the CDR3 is TGTGCCAGCAGCGGACAGGGGGCTAGCAATCAGCCCCAGCATTTT. Translated: CASSGQGASNQPQHF.